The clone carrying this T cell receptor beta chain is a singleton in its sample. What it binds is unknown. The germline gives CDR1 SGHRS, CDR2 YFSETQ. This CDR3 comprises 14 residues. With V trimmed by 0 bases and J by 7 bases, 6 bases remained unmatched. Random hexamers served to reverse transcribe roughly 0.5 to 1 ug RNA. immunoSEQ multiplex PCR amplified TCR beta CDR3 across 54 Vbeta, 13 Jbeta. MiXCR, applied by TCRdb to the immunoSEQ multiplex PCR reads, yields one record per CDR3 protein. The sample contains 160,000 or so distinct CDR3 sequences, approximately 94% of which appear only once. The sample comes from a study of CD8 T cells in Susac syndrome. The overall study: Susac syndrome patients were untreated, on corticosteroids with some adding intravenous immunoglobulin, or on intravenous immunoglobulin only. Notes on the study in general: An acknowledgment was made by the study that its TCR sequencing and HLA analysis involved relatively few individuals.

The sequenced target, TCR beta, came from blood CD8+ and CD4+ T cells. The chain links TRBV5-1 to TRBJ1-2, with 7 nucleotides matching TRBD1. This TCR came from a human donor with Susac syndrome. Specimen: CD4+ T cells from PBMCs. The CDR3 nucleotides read TGCGCCAGCAGCTTGGTGGGACAGACTTCTGGCTACACCTTC. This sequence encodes CASSLVGQTSGYTF. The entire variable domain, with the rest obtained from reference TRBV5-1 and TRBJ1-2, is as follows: KAGVTQTPRYLIKTRGQQVTLSCSPISGHRSVSWYQQTPGQGLQFLFEYFSETQRNKGNFPGRFSGRQFSNSRSEMNVSTLELGDSALYLCASSLVGQTSGYTFGSGTRLTVV.